The 3 T cell receptor beta chains reported below all come from one sample, sequenced in a study of cytomegalovirus exposure and HLA in healthy donors. The PCR made use of 60 Vbeta and 13 Jbeta primers. Clones were read by immunoSEQ multiplex PCR, and TCRdb kept only the in-frame ones, dropping some. The table shows about 100,000 clones, with approximately 80% occurring only once. Sequencing was performed on PBMCs. Receptors were obtained from a woman aged 55-75 years in good health and CMV-seronegative.

The chain has TRBV6-1 and TRBJ1-3; 7 nucleotides align to TRBD1. The CDR3 runs to 15 residues. Germline CDR1 is MNHNS and CDR2 is SASEGT. V was pared by 5 bases and J by 2 bases, with 6 bases of the junction left unmatched. The DNA of the CDR3 is TGTGCCAGCAGTCATCAACAGGGGACTGGAAACACCATATATTTT. Amino acids: CASSHQQGTGNTIYF.

This clone was found once. The chain joins TRBV6-5 to TRBJ2-2; TRBD1 aligns across 7 bases. V was clipped by 8 bases and J by 6 bases; unmatched bases: 9. The germline gives CDR1 MNHEY, CDR2 SVGAGI. CDR3 length: 14 residues. CDR3 residues: CASYLGQDSGELFF. CDR3 nucleotide sequence: TGTGCCAGCTACCTCGGACAGGACTCCGGGGAGCTGTTTTTT.

The chain couples TRBV4-3 to TRBJ2-1; 8 bases align to TRBD1. CDR3 size: 16 residues. V trimming: 0 bases; J trimming: 2 bases; junction bases outside the gene matches: 3. The germline V gene has CDR1 LGHNA and CDR2 YSLEER. DNA for the CDR3: TGCGCCAGCAGCCAAGATCGGACAGGGCCCTACAATGAGCAGTTCTTC. Protein sequence: CASSQDRTGPYNEQFF.